Given below is one T cell receptor beta chain in context. The target of this receptor is not known. No quality values exist for individual bases; no much larger clone is one base distant. The CDR3 goes from the cysteine to the phenylalanine over 13 residues. Of all the DNA, just the CDR3 is kept, 39 bases in frame from base 1. The CDR1 and CDR2 encoded by the germline V gene are LGHNA and YSLEER. V is pared back by 1 base and J by 8 bases, with 11 bases lying between the germline termini. This sample is part of a study of cytomegalovirus exposure and HLA in healthy donors (dated by TCRdb to about 2017). Broadly, across the study: According to an earlier analysis of around 600 of the donors, some 180 million T cells yielded 90 million to 130 million unique TCR beta sequences and less than 300 Gb of sequence data. An early release covering about 600 HLA-typed donors comprised about 310 gigabases of sequencing data and some 79 million unique TCR sequences. The genetic ancestry cluster associated with self-reported Caucasian donors included over 80% of the approximately 410 genotyped donors. The aim of the study was to test whether cataloging public T cell receptors could identify signatures of past pathogen exposure. The study used immunosequencing to profile the T cell repertoires of 666 subjects and linked those repertoires to cytomegalovirus serostatus. A separate validation cohort of over 95 different subjects was used in addition to the approximately 670-subject first cohort. To predict cytomegalovirus infection status, the study combined high-throughput TCR immunosequencing, statistical association of individual TCRs with disease status, and machine learning. To study patterns of TCR occurrence, a later analysis re-analyzed previously published TCR beta repertoires from 550 to 800 donors and added high-resolution HLA genotyping. Rather than drawing on any new phenotypic data, the later analysis identified candidate immune exposures from TCR beta sequences and the way those sequences occurred across donors. An earlier analysis of 500 to 750 of the donors applied high-throughput TCR beta sequencing to assess whether each TCR beta V gene segment acted as functional or pseudogenic. Donor age, sex, ethnicity and CMV serostatus were collected together with the repertoire data. In a later genetic analysis, genome-wide SNP genotypes for about 55% of the roughly 670 donors were used, and that subset was treated as a discovery cohort. All discovery cohort repertoires had been generated using a single sequencing platform. Both class I and class II loci were covered by HLA typing, at four-digit resolution. The number of donors typed differed by locus, with 629-630 for A, B, C, DRB1 and DQB1, roughly 520 for DQA1, 600 to 610 for DPA1, and around 460 for DPB1. About five DR-DQ haplotypes were treated as single units for association and clustering because of strong linkage in the cohort. Among about 400 genotyped donors of the cohort, an average of approximately 240,000 unique TCR beta nucleotide sequences was sequenced per donor, of which approximately 18% were non-productive.

Broader findings and caveats from the paper: Sequencing depth was assumed to be roughly uniform across donors in the presence/absence analyses, though that assumption may not hold. The study gave a list of over 150 TCR beta chains associated with cytomegalovirus. A later analysis found that TCR association rates varied across HLA loci, with DRB1 alleles showing the most associated TCRs and HLA-C alleles the fewest. In both the original and validation cohorts, the classifier was reported to diagnose cytomegalovirus status with high specificity and sensitivity. Most TCR sequences were observed very rarely across donors, whereas some public TCRs were present in many individuals. A further reported finding was that TCR beta sequences accurately predicted the HLA-A and HLA-B alleles for most subjects in the first cohort. A later analysis found that most CMV-associated TCR beta chains appeared HLA-restricted, with HLA associations seemingly driven largely by CMV exposure. Linkage disequilibrium might explain the correlated functional status among segregating V segments, but an unknown experimental factor could not be ruled out. Because counts were too low, around 17 rarely observed V segments, including chromosome 9 orphons, were left out of the earlier analysis of approximately 580 of the donors. A later genetic analysis reported fewer N-insertions in productive TCRs among donors in an Asian-associated ancestry cluster than the roughly 620-donor mean. Immune exposure information for the cohort was limited to CMV serostatus. Some IMGT-functional V segments, including TRBV6-2 and TRBV6-3, could not be told apart with the 87-base-pair reads, so those segments were excluded. Compared with equally common non-associated chains, HLA-associated TCR beta chains in a later analysis were more clonally expanded and had lower generation probabilities. In vitro tests confirmed that three of the cytomegalovirus-associated TCR beta chains recognize cytomegalovirus antigens. An association between a missense DCLRE1C variant and V-gene and J-gene trimming of TCR beta chains was found in a later genetic analysis and replicated in an independent cohort. The authors suggested that the approach could potentially be extended to other disease states and immunological phenotypes. A group of highly shared sequence variants was considered likely to be a technical artifact of the sequencing pipeline. When HLA alleles, especially DR and DQ, strongly co-occurred, attributing TCR associations to individual alleles was difficult. An earlier analysis of roughly 570 of the donors showed that most TCR beta V segments appeared in productive rearrangements either about 87% or about 30% of the time, which broadly matched IMGT annotations. At a false discovery rate of 0.05, a later analysis linked 16,951 TCR beta sequences to specific HLA alleles. In a later analysis, several top co-occurrence clusters were reported to appear linked to parvovirus B19, influenza, CMV and Epstein-Barr virus. Because some donors lacked HLA typing at each locus, the association tests relied only on the typed subset. The cohort was sequenced for TCR beta chains only, and without alpha or paired-chain data the features that could be detected were limited.

In total, roughly 670 healthy bone marrow donors made up the cohort. All cohort members were sampled while nominally healthy, although unrecorded immune exposures were likely present. The donor was CMV seronegative and was included in the group of around 320 seronegative cohort members. A peripheral blood sample was collected from each donor, and TCR beta sequencing was performed on peripheral blood mononuclear cells. Genomic DNA was extracted from the blood cell samples with the Qiagen DNeasy Blood Extraction Kit. To prepare the library, the immunoSEQ multiplex PCR assay was applied. For the multiplex PCR, a mixture combining 60 forward primers for TCR Vbeta segments and 13 reverse primers for TCR Jbeta segments was used. The CDR3 region of rearranged TCR beta genes was amplified from genomic DNA with a multiplex PCR assay. The amplified TCR beta libraries were sequenced on the Illumina HiSeq System as 87-base-pair reads. Per the authors' processing: A later analysis counted some 74 million unique TCR beta chains across the 690 or so repertoires, and around 12 million of these chains were shared by at least two donors. To remove PCR and sequencing errors, raw reads were error-corrected and collapsed into unique sequences using a nearest-neighbor algorithm that merged closely related sequences. CDR3 sequences were aligned to IMGT reference sequences to assign V, D and J gene segments. Each retained sequence needed at least a six-nucleotide match to both a V gene segment and a J gene segment. A rearrangement counted as productive if the CDR3 had no stop codons and remained in frame with V and J, and every other rearrangement counted as non-productive. Following IMGT convention, CDR3 was defined as the stretch from the second conserved V-encoded cysteine up to the conserved J-encoded phenylalanine. Sequences without an unambiguous match to a single V gene segment were excluded from the earlier analysis of 450 to 750 of the donors. In an earlier analysis of some 590 of the donors, a V segment was called functional when productive rearrangements were above 56.7%, and segregating when the standard deviation between donors exceeded 5%. To diagnose cytomegalovirus status from the catalog of TCR beta chain sequences, a statistical classification framework was built. A later analysis assigned V and J genes by comparing TCR nucleotide sequences with IMGT/GENE-DB human TR gene sequences. In a later analysis, CDR3 sequences and most-parsimonious VDJ recombination scenarios were assigned using the TCRdist pipeline. A later analysis defined each TCR beta chain by its CDR3 amino acid sequence plus V-gene family, and excluded reads lacking a unique V-gene family. In a later analysis, around 650 highly shared, low-generation-probability nucleotide sequences were removed to address suspected cross-contamination and a sequencing artifact. In a later analysis, a clonal expansion index was calculated for each public chain from normalized within-repertoire ranks of inferred template counts. In a later analysis, generation probabilities were computed with a VDJ recombination model fitted to out-of-frame rearrangements, and the resulting probabilities were checked against IGoR. Hypergeometric tests were used in a later analysis to score TCR-TCR, TCR-HLA and TCR-CMV co-occurrence, with a repertoire-size bias correction applied to the TCR pairs. A later analysis estimated false discovery rates by permuting HLA or CMV assignments 20 times. A later analysis grouped co-occurring TCRs with DBSCAN, adding TCRdist sequence similarity when clustering within HLA-allele-positive subsets. Repertoires with fewer than 30,000 or more than 120,000 public chains, plus five repertoires with anomalous nucleotide sharing, were excluded from co-occurrence clustering. TCRdb's version of the immuneACCESS table is confined to in-frame rearrangements and falls short of the full clone set. An unresolved V gene accounts for under half of the shortfall where checked; the remainder is of unknown origin. For V, J and clone size, that table is used; D and trimming come from the DNA. The sample table shows tens of thousands of clones, and 65% to 85% are seen once. Of the sample, under 3% falls within the top ten clones.

The source is a woman in her thirties in good health and CMV-seronegative. Rearrangement joined TRBV4-3 to TRBJ1-1; the D gene cannot be named for sure. The sample comprised PBMCs. Read as DNA, the sequence is TGCGCCAGCAGCCAAGTAGACCAGAGGGAAGCTTTCTTT. This sequence encodes CASSQVDQREAFF.